These 28 T cell receptor beta chains originate from one sample sequenced in a study of blood T cell repertoires in COVID-19 (dated by TCRdb to 2020 to 2021). Receptors were amplified or captured by the immunoSEQ multiplex PCR assay. Here the immuneACCESS table is served through TCRdb, limited to in-frame sequences with V and J called. Missing clones are a known gap in these copies; in checked studies unresolved V genes cover under half, and the rest lacks a known reason. A total of approximately 240,000 clones appear in this sample, around four fifths of them only once. The top ten clones comprise approximately 6.3% of the sample. Sequencing used peripheral blood. The receptors here all came from an older woman with active or convalescent COVID-19.

The chain carries TRBV19 and TRBJ2-3, with 7 bases aligning to TRBD2. The CDR3 consists of 15 residues. CDR1 LNHDA and CDR2 SQIVND come from the germline V gene (reference sequence). The ends lost 4 bases at V and 4 bases at J; junction bases unmatched: 8. The CDR3 DNA sequence: TGTGCCAGTAGTAGCCCGGGGAGGGTCGCAGATACGCAGTATTTT. It is translated as CASSSPGRVADTQYF.

This clone was seen a single time. V gene TRBV6-5 combines with J gene TRBJ1-1; 7 nucleotides align to TRBD1. V dropped 4 bases and J dropped 9; count of bases not matched to a gene: 2. This CDR3 is built from 11 residues. CDR1 MNHEY and CDR2 SVGAGI come from the germline V gene. Here the CDR3 reads CASSWDRQAFF. The CDR3 DNA follows: TGTGCCAGCAGTTGGGACAGACAAGCTTTCTTT.

The chain has TRBV19 and TRBJ1-5; a possible D gene is TRBD1 (5 bases). This CDR3 spans 16 amino acids. Per the germline V gene, CDR1 is LNHDA and CDR2 is SQIVND (reference sequence). Deletions cut 0 bases from V and 4 bases from J, with 13 bases between. DNA of the CDR3: TGTGCCAGTAGTATAGATAGGGGCAGACTGAATCAGCCCCAGCATTTT. Translation: CASSIDRGRLNQPQHF.

This chain joins TRBV7-8 and TRBJ2-2, with TRBD2 as a possible D gene (7 bases). V was pared by 5 bases and J by 5 bases, with 15 bases between. The CDR3 runs 15 residues. Germline CDR1 and CDR2: SGHVS and FQNEAQ. The DNA for the CDR3 is TGTGCCAGCAGCCCTTACGGGGGGCCGACCGGGGAGCTGTTTTTT. It codes for CASSPYGGPTGELFF.

V usage is TRBV3-1 (or the pseudogene TRBV3-2) and J usage is TRBJ2-5; 8 nucleotides line up with TRBD1. CDR1 and CDR2 (germline): LGHDT, YNNKEL (reference sequence). V shed 8 bases, J shed 3 bases, and the junction held 8 bases outside the gene matches. CDR3 length: 14 amino acids. The CDR3 region has the DNA TGTGCCAGCGAGGGGGACAGGCCTAAAGAGACCCAGTACTTC. Encoded protein: CASEGDRPKETQYF.

The rearrangement joins TRBV19 to TRBJ1-2; 7 nucleotides align to TRBD1. The CDR3 sequence is 13 residues long. Germline V gives CDR1 LNHDA, CDR2 SQIVND (reference sequence). The trim removed 3 bases at V and 7 bases at J, leaving 5 bases unmatched. The CDR3 loop reads CASSIRTGAGYTF. The DNA of the CDR3 is TGTGCCAGTAGTATTCGCACAGGGGCTGGCTACACCTTC.

The chain combines TRBV5-1 with TRBJ1-4; D is unresolved. Germline CDR1 is SGHRS and CDR2 is YFSETQ. This CDR3 has 15 amino acids. V lost 0 bases to trimming and J lost 0 bases, with 6 bases between them. CDR3 bases: TGCGCCAGCAGCTTGGTTACGGCAACTAATGAAAAACTGTTTTTT. Its protein is CASSLVTATNEKLFF.

The rearrangement links TRBV6-5 to TRBJ2-3; the D gene is possibly TRBD2 (6 bases). Germline V gene sequence: CDR1 MNHEY, CDR2 SVGAGI. The CDR3 covers 15 residues. V shed 2 bases and J shed 1 base, with 10 bases lying between them. CDR3 DNA: TGTGCCAGCAGTTACGGGGCTAGCGGCACAGATACGCAGTATTTT. Its translation: CASSYGASGTDTQYF.

V gene TRBV6-1 combines with J gene TRBJ2-7; tentative D call: TRBD1 (5 bases). This CDR3 region has 14 residues. Germline V gives CDR1 MNHNS, CDR2 SASEGT. Deletions cut 1 base from V and 2 bases from J, with 9 bases between. The CDR3 DNA sequence: TGTGCCAGCAGTGAAGGGACAAGTGCCTACGAGCAGTACTTC. Translation: CASSEGTSAYEQYF.

Note on this clone: Mismatch with germline at one junction end may stem from a read error. The V call is TRBV7-7, the J call TRBJ2-3, with 12 bases that match TRBD2. The germline V gene has CDR1 SSHAT and CDR2 FNYEAQ (reference sequence). The CDR3 contains 17 residues. The CDR3: CASSLETSGRGADTQYF. The DNA for the CDR3 is TGTGCTAGCAGCTTAGAGACTAGCGGGAGAGGAGCTGATACGCAGTATTTT.

The rearrangement links TRBV11-3 to TRBJ2-3, with TRBD2 as a possible D gene (5 bases). CDR3 size: 14 residues. Germline-derived CDR1 and CDR2 are SGHNT and YENEEA. V was trimmed by 5 bases and J by 2 bases, leaving 11 bases between them. CDR3 DNA: TGTGCCAGCAGCCGTCAGCGGATCACAGATACGCAGTATTTT. As protein: CASSRQRITDTQYF.

The rearrangement joins TRBV19 to TRBJ2-3; 7 bases agree with TRBD1. The CDR3 sequence is 16 residues long. J lost 2 bases, V lost 0 bases, and 5 bases had no gene match. Germline values: CDR1 LNHDA, CDR2 SQIVND (reference sequence). The CDR3 here is CASSIERDSNTDTQYF. The CDR3 bases are TGTGCCAGTAGTATAGAGAGGGACAGCAACACAGATACGCAGTATTTT.

The chain joins TRBV10-3 to TRBJ2-3; D might be TRBD2 (6 bases). Germline lookup yields CDR1 ENHRY and CDR2 SYGVKD. V was pared by 7 bases and J by 1 base, with 12 bases between. The CDR3 is 14 residues long. CDR3 nucleotides: TGTGCCATCACCGCAATAGCGGGCACAGATACGCAGTATTTT. Translation: CAITAIAGTDTQYF.

The rearrangement uses TRBV3-1 (or the pseudogene TRBV3-2) and TRBJ1-2; D uncertain. This CDR3 comprises 13 residues. Trimming removed 0 bases at V and 8 bases at J, with 10 bases between. Per the germline V gene, CDR1 is LGHDT and CDR2 is YNNKEL (reference sequence). The CDR3 DNA sequence: TGTGCCAGCAGCCAAGAGTGGGGAGACGGCTACACCTTC. Its protein is CASSQEWGDGYTF.

V gene TRBV28 combines with J gene TRBJ1-2; TRBD1 agrees at 7 bases. Germline V CDR1 and CDR2: MDHEN, SYDVKM. This CDR3 region has 13 residues. Unmatched junction bases numbered 7, after V lost 5 bases and J lost 7 bases. Written as DNA, the CDR3 is TGTGCCAGCAGTCTCGGACAGGTTTCTGGCTACACCTTC. The encoded protein is CASSLGQVSGYTF.

CDR3 nucleotide sequence: TGCAGCGGCCTCGGGACAGCCTACAATGAGCAGTTCTTC. Protein product: CSGLGTAYNEQFF. J is TRBJ2-1 and V is TRBV29-1; 7 bases align to TRBD1. The V gene's germline CDR1 is SQVTM and CDR2 ANQGSEA. The CDR3 runs 13 residues. J gave up 2 bases and V 7 bases, and 5 bases lay outside the gene matches.

V usage is TRBV11-2 and J usage is TRBJ1-6; TRBD1 is a possible D gene (5 bases). Per germline, CDR1 SGHAT and CDR2 FQNNGV. V lost 0 bases and J 8 bases, leaving 17 bases between the germline ends. This CDR3 comprises 17 residues. In DNA, the CDR3 is TGTGCCAGCAGCTTAGATCAAAGGCAGGGTTGGCATTCACCCCTCCACTTT. Residues: CASSLDQRQGWHSPLHF.

The chain joins TRBV27 to TRBJ1-5; D might be TRBD1 (6 bases). The germline V gene has CDR1 MNHEY and CDR2 SMNVEV (reference sequence). V lost 0 bases, J lost 7 bases, and 10 bases lay in between. The CDR3 is 14 residues long. CDR3 sequence reads: CASSLSGADQPQHF. CDR3 in DNA: TGTGCCAGCAGTTTATCGGGGGCAGACCAGCCCCAGCATTTT.

The chain combines TRBV3-1 (or the pseudogene TRBV3-2) with TRBJ1-4; 8 positions match TRBD1. Germline CDR1 is LGHDT and CDR2 is YNNKEL (reference sequence). V lost 1 base to trimming and J lost 3 bases; unmatched junction nucleotides: 1. The CDR3 covers 15 residues. The CDR3 DNA follows: TGTGCCAGCAGCCAAGGGACAGGGTCTAATGAAAAACTGTTTTTT. It yields the protein CASSQGTGSNEKLFF.

The chain is built from TRBV6-5 and TRBJ2-3; maybe TRBD2 (5 bases). CDR3 size: 15 residues. Trimming stripped 8 bases from V and 2 bases from J, with 17 bases between. CDR1 is MNHEY and CDR2 is SVGAGI in the germline V gene. The CDR3 DNA follows: TGTGCCAGCCGGCGGGTAGTCCTTAACACAGATACGCAGTATTTT. Translation: CASRRVVLNTDTQYF.

The chain is built from TRBV6-1 and TRBJ1-2; TRBD1 is a possible D gene (6 bases). CDR1 and CDR2 (germline): MNHNS, SASEGT. The ends were cut back, 3 bases at V and 2 bases at J, with 10 bases in the middle. There are 14 residues in the CDR3. The CDR3 loop reads CASSEQGQNYGYTF. CDR3 nucleotide sequence: TGTGCCAGCAGTGAGCAGGGGCAAAACTATGGCTACACCTTC.

The genes are TRBV28 and TRBJ1-1; D is perhaps TRBD1 (5 bases). The V end lost 8 bases, the J end lost 4 bases, and 14 bases lay between the germline ends. The CDR3 covers 13 residues. Germline CDR1 reads MDHEN; CDR2 reads SYDVKM. The DNA of the CDR3 is TGTGCCAGCTCCGGGGGGGTGGCCACTGAAGCTTTCTTT. Amino acids: CASSGGVATEAFF.

This clone occurred once. The chain joins TRBV2 to TRBJ2-7; tentative D call: TRBD2 (6 bases). The V gene lost 2 bases and the J gene lost 4 bases, with 15 bases spanning the gap. The CDR3 runs to 15 residues. Germline V gene sequence: CDR1 SNHLY, CDR2 FYNNEI. The CDR3, as DNA: TGTGCCAGCAGTGAATCCGTACTAGCTGGGTACGAGCAGTACTTC. Its protein is CASSESVLAGYEQYF.

The genes are TRBV27 and TRBJ2-3, with TRBD1 as a possible D gene (5 bases). The CDR3 extends over 18 amino acids. In germline, CDR1 is MNHEY, CDR2 SMNVEV (reference sequence). Trimming pared 2 bases from V and 2 bases from J, leaving 20 bases between. The CDR3 bases are TGTGCCAGCAGTTTACGGCAGGGCCGAACCAGAATCACAGATACGCAGTATTTT. This gives the protein CASSLRQGRTRITDTQYF.

V usage is TRBV4-2 and J usage is TRBJ2-1, with 10 bases lining up with TRBD2. This CDR3 spans 20 amino acids. CDR1 is LGHNA, CDR2 YNFKEQ, per germline. Trimming cost V 2 bases and J 0 bases; bases outside gene matches: 13. The CDR3, as DNA: TGTGCCAGCAGCCAACGAGCGGGAGGGCCTGCGAAAGCCTCCTACAATGAGCAGTTCTTC. It translates to CASSQRAGGPAKASYNEQFF.

The genes are TRBV21-1 and TRBJ1-1; TRBD1, the table's D call, lacks a check against the DNA. TRBV21-1 corresponds to a pseudogene. The CDR3 contains 13 residues. CDR3 sequence reads: CASSRGTDEEAFF. The DNA for the CDR3 is TGTGCCAGCAGCAGGGGGACAGATGAAGAAGCTTTCTTT.

The gene calls are TRBV3-1 (or the pseudogene TRBV3-2) and TRBJ2-3; 7 nucleotides line up with TRBD1. V was clipped by 3 bases and J by 5 bases; unmatched bases: 5. The V gene's germline CDR1 is LGHDT and CDR2 YNNKEL (reference sequence). The CDR3 is made up of 14 amino acids. CDR3 nucleotides: TGTGCCAGCAGCCAGAGAGGGGGCGAAGATACGCAGTATTTT. It translates to CASSQRGGEDTQYF.

This clone appeared once. V usage is TRBV15 and J usage is TRBJ1-1; D is unclear. This CDR3 has 13 residues. Between the trimmed V and J ends, which lost 6 bases and 0 bases, there was a span of 8 bases. CDR1 LNHNV and CDR2 YYDKDF come from the germline V gene (reference sequence). The CDR3 spells CATRPSMNTEAFF. The CDR3 DNA reads as TGTGCCACCAGGCCCTCTATGAACACTGAAGCTTTCTTT.